The 19 T cell receptor beta chains given below trace back to one sample, sequenced in a study of response to subunit inactivated influenza vaccine. TCRdb redid the calling of the RT-PCR reads with MiXCR, one entry per CDR3 protein. This table holds over 450,000 distinct CDR3 sequences, roughly 13% found once. The sample was PBMCs from blood, taken about 6 weeks after vaccination. The receptors were gathered from a man aged 50 to 60 who received an inactivated influenza vaccine.

The rearrangement uses TRBV20-1 and TRBJ2-3; 9 bases are a match to TRBD2. Trimming at V came to 2 bases and at J to 3 bases, leaving 6 bases not matched to a gene. Germline V gives CDR1 DFQATT, CDR2 SNEGSKA (reference sequence). There are 15 residues in the CDR3. This chain's CDR3 is CSARWTSVVTDTQYF. DNA of the CDR3: TGCAGTGCTAGATGGACTAGCGTCGTGACAGATACGCAGTATTTT.

The J gene is TRBJ2-1, the V gene TRBV19, with D perhaps being TRBD1 or TRBD2 (6 bases each). The CDR3 runs to 13 residues. The germline V and J ends were trimmed by 8 bases and 12 bases, with 20 bases remaining between them. Per germline, CDR1 LNHDA and CDR2 SQIVND (reference sequence). CDR3 nucleotides: TGTGCCAGTCGTGGGGGGCCGCGCCGCGGGCAGTTCTTC. This encodes CASRGGPRRGQFF.

This clonotype turned up a few times. This sequence joins TRBV5-5 and TRBJ2-1, with 8 bases aligning to TRBD1. Unmatched junction bases numbered 7, after V lost 0 bases and J lost 2 bases. This CDR3 spans 17 amino acids. Germline V gives CDR1 SGHKS, CDR2 YYEKEE (reference sequence). CDR3 DNA: TGTGCCAGCAGCTTGGGGATCGGACAGGGAGCCTACAATGAGCAGTTCTTC. Its protein product is CASSLGIGQGAYNEQFF.

The rearrangement links TRBV5-1 to TRBJ1-2; no firm D call. This CDR3 has 13 amino acids. Trimming took off 4 bases at V and 4 bases at J, with 11 bases between the two ends. Germline V gene sequence: CDR1 SGHRS, CDR2 YFSETQ. CDR3 sequence reads: CASSPQSVYGYTF. The CDR3 nucleotides read TGCGCCAGCAGCCCACAGTCGGTCTATGGCTACACCTTC. Together with reference TRBV5-1 and TRBJ1-2, the CDR3 gives the full variable domain: KAGVTQTPRYLIKTRGQQVTLSCSPISGHRSVSWYQQTPGQGLQFLFEYFSETQRNKGNFPGRFSGRQFSNSRSEMNVSTLELGDSALYLCASSPQSVYGYTFGSGTRLTVV.

V is TRBV12-3 or TRBV12-4 and J is TRBJ2-5; 9 bases map to TRBD1. CDR3 length: 13 amino acids. Unmatched junction bases numbered 7, after V lost 6 bases and J lost 8 bases. The CDR3 coding sequence is TGTGCCAGCAGCTCCGGGACAGGGATCACCCAGTACTTC. Translating gives CASSSGTGITQYF.

To note about this clonotype: A much larger clone lies one base from this, so it may be a read error. The chain joins TRBV5-1 to TRBJ2-1, with D perhaps matching TRBD1 (6 bases). This CDR3 has 13 amino acids. Looked up from germline, CDR1 is SGHRS and CDR2 is YFSETQ. CDR3 sequence reads: CANSLGAGNEQFF. In DNA form, the CDR3 reads TGCGCCAACAGCTTGGGGGCCGGTAATGAGCAGTTCTTC.

The chain joins TRBV4-3 to TRBJ2-7; no reliable D call. Germline CDR1 is LGHNA and CDR2 is YSLEER. The CDR3 contains 13 residues. Deletions cut 3 bases from V and 0 bases from J, with 6 bases between. Written as DNA, the CDR3 is TGCGCCAGCAGCCAGAGCCCCTCCTACGAGCAGTACTTC. It yields the protein CASSQSPSYEQYF.

To note about this clonotype: This likely comes from a read error, as the CDR3 has no conserved phenylalanine or tryptophan at its end. The CDR3 here is CASIAGGGTDTQYL. CDR3 DNA: TGCGCCAGCATTGCGGGGGGCGGCACAGATACGCAGTATCTT. The chain has TRBV5-1 and TRBJ2-3; 8 bases map to TRBD2. The CDR3 contains 14 residues. V gave up 6 bases and J gave up 1 base; unmatched junction bases: 4. In germline, CDR1 is SGHRS, CDR2 YFSETQ.

The chain uses TRBV4-3 and TRBJ2-7; D not resolved. This CDR3 is built from 16 residues. The ends were cut back, 3 bases at V and 3 bases at J, with 18 bases in the middle. CDR1 is LGHNA, CDR2 YSLEER, per germline. The CDR3 region has the DNA TGCGCCAGCAGCCAGGTTGCGGCTAGTCCCATCTACGAGCAGTACTTC. Its protein product is CASSQVAASPIYEQYF.

This clonotype was seen only a few times. The J gene is TRBJ1-4, the V gene TRBV18, with D possibly matching TRBD1 (6 bases). Germline assignment: CDR1 KGHSH and CDR2 LQKENI. The CDR3 is 16 residues long. Trimming took off 2 bases at V and 0 bases at J, with 10 bases between the two ends. The CDR3 nucleotides are TGTGCCAGCTCACCAAATCCAGGGGCAACTAATGAAAAACTGTTTTTT. Translating it yields CASSPNPGATNEKLFF.

This clonotype has more than one count but fewer than ten. This chain links TRBV7-3 with TRBJ2-1; 9 bases align to TRBD2. The V segment lost 5 bases and the J segment 9 bases; nucleotides outside the gene matches: 11. The CDR3 length is 15 residues. Germline-derived CDR1 and CDR2 are SGHTA and FQGTGA. The CDR3 sequence: CASSPVSTSGIEQFF. The CDR3 coding sequence is TGTGCCAGCAGCCCCGTTTCGACTAGCGGCATTGAGCAGTTCTTC.

The V call is TRBV11-2, the J call TRBJ1-1; possibly TRBD1 for D (5 bases). This CDR3 contains 15 residues. The germline CDR1 and CDR2 sequences are SGHAT and FQNNGV. Trimming removed 0 bases from V and 10 bases from J, with 18 bases in between. CDR3 in amino acids: CASSLDNGRVKTAFF. CDR3 sequence (DNA): TGTGCCAGCAGCTTAGATAACGGCAGGGTTAAAACAGCTTTCTTT.

The V call is TRBV24-1, the J call TRBJ1-5; 8 nucleotides line up with TRBD1. Looked up from germline, CDR1 is KGHDR and CDR2 is SFDVKD. Trimming removed 9 bases from V and 2 bases from J; junction bases left unmatched: 2. This CDR3 is built from 13 residues. CDR3 residues: CATSGGGNQPQHF. The CDR3 DNA reads TGTGCCACCTCAGGGGGCGGCAATCAGCCCCAGCATTTT.

This chain links TRBV11-2 with TRBJ2-4, with TRBD1 matching 8 bases. Per germline, CDR1 SGHAT and CDR2 FQNNGV. There are 12 residues in the CDR3. The J segment lost 7 bases and the V segment lost 8 bases, leaving 4 bases of the junction unmatched. CDR3: CASGWDRNIQYF. The DNA of the CDR3 is TGTGCCAGCGGCTGGGACAGGAACATTCAGTACTTC.

This clonotype was seen more than once but under ten times. The V call is TRBV6-1, the J call TRBJ2-7, with 8 positions matching TRBD1. In germline, CDR1 is MNHNS, CDR2 SASEGT. The CDR3 length is 14 residues. With V trimmed by 5 bases and J by 6 bases, 9 bases remained unmatched. CDR3 region: CASSTTGVGSEQYF. In DNA form, the CDR3 reads TGTGCCAGCAGTACGACAGGGGTAGGGAGCGAGCAGTACTTC.

In its sample, this clonotype was seen a few times. V gene TRBV6-5 combines with J gene TRBJ2-5; 11 nucleotides agree with TRBD2. The CDR3 consists of 16 residues. Germline CDR1 is MNHEY and CDR2 is SVGAGI. V was clipped by 6 bases and J by 0 bases; unmatched bases: 6. As DNA, the CDR3 is TGTGCCAGCAGCTCTACTAGCGGGGGTCACCAAGAGACCCAGTACTTC. This gives the protein CASSSTSGGHQETQYF.

In this sample, this clonotype turned up many times. This chain connects TRBV7-9 to TRBJ2-4; 7 nucleotides match TRBD1. Germline V gene lookup returns CDR1 SEHNR and CDR2 FQNEAQ (reference sequence). The CDR3 length is 13 residues. The V segment lost 3 bases and the J segment 4 bases; nucleotides outside the gene matches: 0. The CDR3 DNA reads TGTGCCAGCAGCTTGGGACAGAAAAACATTCAGTACTTC. Amino acids: CASSLGQKNIQYF.

J is TRBJ2-1 and V is TRBV20-1; D is unclear. This CDR3 has 12 residues. Germline V gives CDR1 DFQATT, CDR2 SNEGSKA (reference sequence). V lost 0 bases and J 12 bases, leaving 12 bases between the germline ends. The CDR3 loop reads CSARDQETRQFF. The CDR3 DNA reads TGCAGTGCTAGAGATCAAGAGACAAGGCAGTTCTTC.

The genes are TRBV4-3 and TRBJ1-3; D unclear. The CDR3 sequence is 15 residues long. V lost 0 bases and J 1 base, leaving 7 bases between the germline ends. Germline CDR1 is LGHNA and CDR2 is YSLEER. The CDR3, as DNA: TGCGCCAGCAGCCAAGACACTTCTTCTGGAAACACCATATATTTT. Amino acid sequence: CASSQDTSSGNTIYF.